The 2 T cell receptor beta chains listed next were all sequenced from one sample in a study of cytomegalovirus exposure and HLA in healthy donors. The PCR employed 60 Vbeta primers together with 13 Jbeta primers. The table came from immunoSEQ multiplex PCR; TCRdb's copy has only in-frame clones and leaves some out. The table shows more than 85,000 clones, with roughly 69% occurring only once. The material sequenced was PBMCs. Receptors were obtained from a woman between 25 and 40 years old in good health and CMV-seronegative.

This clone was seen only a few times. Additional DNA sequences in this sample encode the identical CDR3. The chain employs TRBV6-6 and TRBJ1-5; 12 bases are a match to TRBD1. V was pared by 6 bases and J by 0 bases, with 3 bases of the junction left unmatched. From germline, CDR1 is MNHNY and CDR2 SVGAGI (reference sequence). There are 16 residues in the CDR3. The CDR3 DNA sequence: TGTGCCAGCAGCCTGGGACAGGGGGCTAGCAATCAGCCCCAGCATTTT. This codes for CASSLGQGASNQPQHF.

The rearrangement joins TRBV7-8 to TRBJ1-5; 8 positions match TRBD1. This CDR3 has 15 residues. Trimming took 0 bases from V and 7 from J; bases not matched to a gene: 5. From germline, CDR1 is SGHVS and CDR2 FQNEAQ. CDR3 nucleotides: TGTGCCAGCAGCTTAGCGACAGGGGCGAACCAGCCCCAGCATTTT. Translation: CASSLATGANQPQHF.